This T cell receptor (beta chain) was sequenced for a study of blood T cells in healthy people across ages. Study observations and caveats: PBMCs left unsorted prevented a conclusive naive versus antigen-experienced comparison.

The V gene lost 8 bases and the J gene lost 3 bases, with 22 bases spanning the gap. The CDR3 is made up of 16 amino acids. Per germline, CDR1 SGDLS and CDR2 YYNGEE. A single count supports this clonotype. Its antigen is not known. PCR was performed a second time for 7 to 11 cycles using a sample-barcoded 5' primer and a J-beta primer mix. MiXCR, applied by TCRdb to the 5' RACE reads, yields one record per CDR3 protein. Of 1.2 million to 1.5 million distinct CDR3 sequences listed, 42% are singletons. The rearrangement joins TRBV9 to TRBJ2-3, with D perhaps TRBD1 or TRBD2 (5 bases each). This sequence originates from a woman younger than 30 in good health. Material: blood. The CDR3 loop is CASSLDPWGKTDTQYF. As DNA, the CDR3 is TGTGCCAGTAGCCTTGACCCCTGGGGGAAGACAGATACGCAGTATTTT.